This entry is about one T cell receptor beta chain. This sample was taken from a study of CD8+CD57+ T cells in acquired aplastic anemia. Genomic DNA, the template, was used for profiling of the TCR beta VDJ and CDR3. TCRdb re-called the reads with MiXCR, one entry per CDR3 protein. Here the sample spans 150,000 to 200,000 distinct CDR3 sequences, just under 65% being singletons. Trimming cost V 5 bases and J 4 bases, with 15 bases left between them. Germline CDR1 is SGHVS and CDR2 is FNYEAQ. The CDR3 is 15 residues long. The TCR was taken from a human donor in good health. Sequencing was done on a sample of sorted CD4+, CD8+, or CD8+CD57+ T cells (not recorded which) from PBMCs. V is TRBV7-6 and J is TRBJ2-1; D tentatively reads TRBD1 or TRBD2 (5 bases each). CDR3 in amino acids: CASSHGTPGYNEQFF. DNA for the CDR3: TGTGCCAGCAGCCACGGGACCCCAGGATACAATGAGCAGTTCTTC.